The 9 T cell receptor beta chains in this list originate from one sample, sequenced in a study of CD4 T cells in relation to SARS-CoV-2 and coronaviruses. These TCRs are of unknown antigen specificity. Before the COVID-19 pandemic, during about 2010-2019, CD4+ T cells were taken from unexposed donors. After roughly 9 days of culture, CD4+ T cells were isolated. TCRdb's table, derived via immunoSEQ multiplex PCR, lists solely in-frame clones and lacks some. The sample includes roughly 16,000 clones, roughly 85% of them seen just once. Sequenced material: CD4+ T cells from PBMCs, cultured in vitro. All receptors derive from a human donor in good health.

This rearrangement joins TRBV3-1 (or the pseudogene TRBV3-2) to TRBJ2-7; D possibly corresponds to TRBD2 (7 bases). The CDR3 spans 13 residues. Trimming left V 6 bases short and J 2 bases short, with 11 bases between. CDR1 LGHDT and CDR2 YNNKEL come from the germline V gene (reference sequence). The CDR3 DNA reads TGTGCCAGCAGTCGAGGGGGGGCCTACGAGCAGTACTTC. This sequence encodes CASSRGGAYEQYF.

The CDR3 sequence is CASSRRGREQYF. The CDR3 DNA sequence: TGTGCCAGCAGTCGGAGGGGTAGAGAGCAGTACTTC. The chain carries TRBV28 and TRBJ2-7; maybe TRBD2 (6 bases). CDR3 length: 12 residues. The germline CDR1 and CDR2 sequences are MDHEN and SYDVKM. V was cut by 5 bases and J by 7 bases, with 12 bases left in between.

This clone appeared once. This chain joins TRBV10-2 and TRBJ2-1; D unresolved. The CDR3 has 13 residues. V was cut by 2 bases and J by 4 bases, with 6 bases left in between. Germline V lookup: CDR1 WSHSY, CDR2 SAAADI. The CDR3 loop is CASSENTYNEQFF. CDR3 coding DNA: TGCGCCAGCAGTGAGAACACATACAATGAGCAGTTCTTC.

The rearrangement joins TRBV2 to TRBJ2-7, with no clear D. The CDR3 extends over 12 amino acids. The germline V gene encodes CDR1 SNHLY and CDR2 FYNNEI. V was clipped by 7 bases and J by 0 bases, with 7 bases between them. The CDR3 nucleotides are TGTGCCAGCATGTTTAGCTCCTACGAGCAGTACTTC. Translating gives CASMFSSYEQYF.

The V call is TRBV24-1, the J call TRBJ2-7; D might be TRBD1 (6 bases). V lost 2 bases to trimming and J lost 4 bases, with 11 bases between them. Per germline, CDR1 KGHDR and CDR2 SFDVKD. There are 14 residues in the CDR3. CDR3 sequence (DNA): TGTGCCACCAGTGATTCGGGCAGGGGTTACGAGCAGTACTTC. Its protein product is CATSDSGRGYEQYF.

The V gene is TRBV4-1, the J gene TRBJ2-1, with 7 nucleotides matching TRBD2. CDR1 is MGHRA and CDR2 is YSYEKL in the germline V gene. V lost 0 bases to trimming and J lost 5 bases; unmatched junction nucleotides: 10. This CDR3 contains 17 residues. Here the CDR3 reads CASSQESWGGGNNEQFF. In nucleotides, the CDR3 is TGCGCCAGCAGCCAAGAGAGTTGGGGGGGTGGTAACAATGAGCAGTTCTTC.

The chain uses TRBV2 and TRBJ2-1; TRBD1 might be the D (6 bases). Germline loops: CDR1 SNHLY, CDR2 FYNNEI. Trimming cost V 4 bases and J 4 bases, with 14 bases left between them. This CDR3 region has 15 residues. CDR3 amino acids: CASSAKSDSYNEQFF. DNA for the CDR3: TGTGCCAGCAGTGCGAAGTCGGACAGTTACAATGAGCAGTTCTTC. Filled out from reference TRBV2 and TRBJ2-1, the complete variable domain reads EPEVTQTPSHQVTQMGQEVILRCVPISNHLYFYWYRQILGQKVEFLVSFYNNEISEKSEIFDDQFSVERPDGSNFTLKIRSTKLEDSAMYFCASSAKSDSYNEQFFGPGTRLTVL.

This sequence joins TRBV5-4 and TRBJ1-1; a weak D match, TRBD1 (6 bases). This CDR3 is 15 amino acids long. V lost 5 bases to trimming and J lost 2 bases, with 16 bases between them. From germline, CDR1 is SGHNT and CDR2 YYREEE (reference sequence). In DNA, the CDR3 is TGTGCCAGCAGTCCCAAAACAGGGCATAACACTGAAGCTTTCTTT. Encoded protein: CASSPKTGHNTEAFF.

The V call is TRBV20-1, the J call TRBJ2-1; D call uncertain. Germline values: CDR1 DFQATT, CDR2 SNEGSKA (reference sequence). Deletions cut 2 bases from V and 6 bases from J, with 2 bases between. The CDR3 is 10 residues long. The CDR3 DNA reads TGCAGTGCTAGACTCAATGAGCAGTTCTTC. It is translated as CSARLNEQFF.